A selection of T cell receptor beta chains follows, all from one sample in a study of blood T cell repertoires in COVID-19. TCRdb keeps only in-frame clones here, not all; method: immunoSEQ multiplex PCR. The sample holds 190,000 or so clones, 70% to 90% seen once. The specimen sequenced was PBMCs or T cells enriched from blood (not recorded which). These receptor sequences come from a young woman who had recovered from COVID-19. CDR3s leave out the opening cysteine and the closing phenylalanine or tryptophan. Size is stated for part of the rows, as once, few or many counts, or as a class when the clone is expanded.

v_gene	j_gene	abundance	CDR3aa
TRBV4-1	TRBJ2-3	NA	ASSQDRGGGAKDTQY
TRBV11-2	TRBJ2-7	NA	ASSLVREWGAYEQY
TRBV7-3	TRBJ2-1	NA	ASSLRTSGGSYNEQF
TRBV6-4	TRBJ2-2	medium-sized	ASSDKNTGELF
TRBV2	TRBJ1-3	NA	ASSVKGGGGNTIY
TRBV10-3	TRBJ2-1	NA	AISEPRSIAYNEQF
TRBV28	TRBJ1-1	NA	ASSSVWYGTGYTEAF
TRBV11-2	TRBJ2-3	NA	ASSPGGTDTQY
TRBV2	TRBJ1-6	NA	ASTWEGGRSPLH
TRBV11-2	TRBJ1-5	once	ASSAGITNQPQH
TRBV13	TRBJ2-7	NA	ASSLWTSDEQY
TRBV19	TRBJ1-3	once	ASKKEEKRNTIY
TRBV30	TRBJ2-7	NA	AWSGTGYYEQY
TRBV6-2/TRBV6-3	TRBJ2-7	NA	ASSPQGQTYEQY
TRBV21-1	TRBJ2-1	NA	ASSLNPSGGRYNEQF
TRBV4-1	TRBJ2-5	NA	ASSQVRTGITETQY
TRBV29-1	TRBJ1-1	NA	SVDHRAGEAF
TRBV25-1	TRBJ1-1	NA	ASSDDATGLNTEAF
TRBV18	TRBJ1-1	NA	ASSRDRAPGDTEAF
TRBV12-3/TRBV12-4	TRBJ1-6	once	ASAGTGVSPLH
TRBV25-1	TRBJ1-6	once	ASSEGTANSPLH
TRBV5-1	TRBJ1-2	NA	ASSLGGREYGYT
TRBV6-5	TRBJ1-5	NA	ASSTSYRAQPQH
TRBV3-1/TRBV3-2	TRBJ1-6	NA	ASSQRQGISPLH
TRBV4-2	TRBJ2-1	NA	ASSQVTSGGNEQF
TRBV12-5	TRBJ2-7	NA	ASGFGEVYEQY
TRBV13	TRBJ2-7	NA	ASSPGLISYEQY
TRBV5-1	TRBJ2-7	once	ASSIGSSYEQY
TRBV6-1	TRBJ2-1	NA	ASSEAPGWDGNEQF
TRBV3-1/TRBV3-2	TRBJ1-2	NA	ASSPTQGFNYGYT
TRBV27	TRBJ2-1	once	ASSLSRWYNEQF
TRBV27	TRBJ2-1	NA	ASTWGGESYNEQF
TRBV6-5	TRBJ1-2	NA	ASSSVAGTNYGYT
TRBV19	TRBJ2-7	NA	ASSIGQGTSYEQY
TRBV6-5	TRBJ1-2	NA	ASRWDSNYGYT
TRBV25-1	TRBJ2-7	few	ASSGIRGSEQY
TRBV28	TRBJ1-2	NA	ASTQTGTGGQGGNGYT
TRBV27	TRBJ2-1	NA	ASSSAIAGANEQF
TRBV28	TRBJ1-6	NA	ASSLGGRALH
TRBV2	TRBJ2-7	NA	ASSSKEGQLGY
TRBV9	TRBJ2-7	NA	ASSAPSGGSEQY
TRBV24-1	TRBJ2-1	NA	ATSDSRNPYNEQF
TRBV11-2	TRBJ2-5	NA	ASSLGQSQETQY
TRBV28	TRBJ1-1	NA	AIRAWAGNTEAF
TRBV18	TRBJ1-4	NA	ASSRRGSTEKLF
TRBV5-1	TRBJ1-3	NA	ASSLDGFSGNTIY
TRBV11-2	TRBJ1-1	NA	ASSSSFNTEAF
TRBV27	TRBJ2-5	NA	ASSPYSGGRETQY